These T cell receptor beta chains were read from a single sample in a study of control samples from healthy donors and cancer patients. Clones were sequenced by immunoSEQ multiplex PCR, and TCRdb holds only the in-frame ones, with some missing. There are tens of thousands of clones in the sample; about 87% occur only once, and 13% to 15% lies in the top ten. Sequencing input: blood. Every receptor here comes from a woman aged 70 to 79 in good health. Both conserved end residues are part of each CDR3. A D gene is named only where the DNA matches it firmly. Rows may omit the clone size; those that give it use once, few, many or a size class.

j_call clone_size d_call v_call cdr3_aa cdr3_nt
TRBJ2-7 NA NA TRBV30 CAWEGDLREQYF TGTGCCTGGGAAGGGGACCTGAGGGAGCAGTACTTC
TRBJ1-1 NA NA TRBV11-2 CASSRTENTEAFF TGTGCCAGCAGCCGGACAGAGAACACTGAAGCTTTCTTT
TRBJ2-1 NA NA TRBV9 CASSASSVEQFF TGTGCCAGCAGCGCCTCTAGCGTCGAGCAGTTCTTC
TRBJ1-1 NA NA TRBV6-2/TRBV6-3 CASSLLGGQAEAFF TGTGCCAGCAGTCTCCTGGGGGGGCAAGCTGAAGCTTTCTTT
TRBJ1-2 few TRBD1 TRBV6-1 CASSERGQGSGYTF TGTGCCAGCAGTGAAAGGGGACAGGGAAGTGGCTACACCTTC
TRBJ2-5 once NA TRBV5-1 CASSLSEGGRETQYF TGCGCCAGCAGCTTGAGTGAGGGGGGGCGAGAGACCCAGTACTTC
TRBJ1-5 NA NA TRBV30 CAWSGSANQPQHF TGTGCCTGGAGTGGTTCAGCCAATCAGCCCCAGCATTTT
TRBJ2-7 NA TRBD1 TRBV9 CASSPRSDRGPYEQYF TGTGCCAGCAGCCCCCGATCGGACAGGGGGCCCTACGAGCAGTACTTC
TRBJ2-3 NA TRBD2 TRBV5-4 CASSWGTSGVADTQYF TGTGCCAGCAGCTGGGGGACTAGCGGAGTGGCAGATACGCAGTATTTT
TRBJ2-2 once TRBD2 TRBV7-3 CASSFGGGDTGELFF TGTGCCAGCAGCTTCGGCGGGGGGGACACCGGGGAGCTGTTTTTT
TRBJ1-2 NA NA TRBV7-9 CASSLGVDYGYTF TGTGCCAGCAGCTTAGGGGTCGACTATGGCTACACCTTC
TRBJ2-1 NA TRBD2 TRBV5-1 CASSFFESGRGNEQFF TGCGCCAGCAGCTTCTTTGAAAGCGGGAGAGGGAATGAGCAGTTCTTC
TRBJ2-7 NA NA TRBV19 CASSRGYSYEQYF TGTGCCAGTAGCCGGGGCTACTCCTACGAGCAGTACTTC
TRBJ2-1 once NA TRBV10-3 CAISERSSYNEQFF TGTGCCATCAGTGAGCGGAGCTCCTACAATGAGCAGTTCTTC
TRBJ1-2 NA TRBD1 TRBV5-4 CASSSTGDYGYTF TGTGCCAGCAGCTCTACAGGGGACTATGGCTACACCTTC
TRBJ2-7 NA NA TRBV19 CASSIARGEQYF TGTGCCAGTAGTATCGCAAGGGGCGAGCAGTACTTC
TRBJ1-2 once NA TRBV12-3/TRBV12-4 CASSFGPEGYTF TGTGCCAGCAGTTTCGGGCCGGAAGGCTACACCTTC
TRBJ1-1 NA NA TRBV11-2 CASSLSGHSEGTEAFF TGTGCCAGCAGCTTGAGCGGACACTCAGAAGGCACTGAAGCTTTCTTT
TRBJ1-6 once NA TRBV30 CAWKGHYNSPLHF TGTGCCTGGAAGGGACACTATAATTCACCCCTCCACTTT
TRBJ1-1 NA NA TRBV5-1 CASSSWGREESEAFF TGCGCCAGCAGCTCCTGGGGCAGGGAGGAGTCTGAAGCTTTCTTT
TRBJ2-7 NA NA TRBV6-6 CASSGSSYEQYF TGTGCCAGCAGCGGGAGCTCCTACGAGCAGTACTTC
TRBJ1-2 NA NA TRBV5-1 CASSAGTGLVGGYTF TGCGCCAGCAGCGCGGGGACCGGGCTGGTCGGAGGCTACACCTTC
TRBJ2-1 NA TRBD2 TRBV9 CASSGSGSYNEQFF TGTGCCAGCAGCGGTAGCGGGAGCTACAATGAGCAGTTCTTC
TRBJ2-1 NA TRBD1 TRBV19 CASRTGQGRYNEQFF TGTGCCAGTAGGACCGGACAGGGGCGATACAATGAGCAGTTCTTC
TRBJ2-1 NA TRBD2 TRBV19 CASSIRRGREQFF TGTGCCAGTAGTATAAGACGCGGGAGGGAGCAGTTCTTC
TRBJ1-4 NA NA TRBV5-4 CASSLGAGLNEKLFF TGTGCCAGCAGCTTGGGTGCGGGACTTAATGAAAAACTGTTTTTT
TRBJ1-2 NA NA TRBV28 CASSLTGGYTF TGTGCCAGTTCACTTACGGGCGGCTACACCTTC
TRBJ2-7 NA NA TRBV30 CAWRKGVYEQYF TGTGCCTGGAGGAAGGGGGTCTACGAGCAGTACTTC
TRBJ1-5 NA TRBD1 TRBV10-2 CASSDWDRSNQPQHF TGCGCCAGCAGTGATTGGGACAGGAGCAATCAGCCCCAGCATTTT
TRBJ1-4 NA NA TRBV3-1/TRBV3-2 CASSEIGGVEKLFF TGTGCCAGCAGCGAGATTGGGGGTGTTGAAAAACTGTTTTTT
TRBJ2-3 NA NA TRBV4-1 CASSQERRRRTDTQYF TGCGCCAGCAGCCAAGAGCGGCGTAGACGCACAGATACGCAGTATTTT
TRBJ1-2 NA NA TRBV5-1 CASSLVGGDYGYTF TGCGCCAGCAGCTTGGTCGGGGGAGACTATGGCTACACCTTC
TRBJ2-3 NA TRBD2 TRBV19 CASSTTSADTQYF TGTGCCAGTAGTACCACTAGCGCAGACACGCAGTATTTT
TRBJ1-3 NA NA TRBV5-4 CASSFTGSGNTIYF TGTGCCAGCAGCTTTACAGGGTCGGGAAACACCATATATTTT
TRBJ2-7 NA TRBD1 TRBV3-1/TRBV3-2 CASSQRTGSFTSEQYF TGTGCCAGCAGCCAGAGGACAGGGAGCTTTACAAGCGAGCAGTACTTC
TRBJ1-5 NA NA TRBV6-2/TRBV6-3 CASSASTAFNQPQHF TGTGCCAGCAGTGCATCGACAGCGTTCAATCAGCCCCAGCATTTT
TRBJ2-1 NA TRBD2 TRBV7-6 CASSPPSGAYNEQFF TGTGCCAGCAGCCCTCCTAGCGGGGCCTACAATGAGCAGTTCTTC